This T cell receptor (beta chain) comes out of a study of blood T cell repertoires in COVID-19. Looking at the study overall: The origin of the acute and convalescent COVID-19 samples was the United States, Italy and Spain.

This table comes from immunoSEQ multiplex PCR, and its TCRdb copy is limited to in-frame clones, with some not included. The sample shows some 93,000 clones, about nine tenths of them seen only once. Germline CDR1 LNHDA, CDR2 SQIVND (reference sequence). The CDR3 is made up of 17 amino acids. The V gene end was trimmed by 4 bases and the J gene end by 1 base; junction bases not matched to a gene: 10. V is TRBV19 and J is TRBJ2-3; 8 bases map to TRBD2. Sequenced material: peripheral blood. The clonotype comes from a man aged 50 to 59 with acute or convalescent COVID-19. DNA for the CDR3: TGTGCCAGTAGTAACCCGCGCAGCGGGAGTGGCACAGATACGCAGTATTTT. Protein: CASSNPRSGSGTDTQYF.